The 23 T cell receptor beta chains listed next were all sequenced from one sample in a study of response to subunit inactivated influenza vaccine. MiXCR, applied by TCRdb to the RT-PCR reads, yields one record per CDR3 protein. The sample records some 500,000 distinct CDR3 sequences, roughly 13% being singletons. Sequenced here: PBMCs from blood, sampled 40 to 50 days after vaccination. The receptors were gathered from a man aged 45 to 65 who received an inactivated influenza vaccine.

The chain employs TRBV7-9 and TRBJ2-1, with 7 nucleotides matching TRBD2. The V gene end was trimmed by 3 bases and the J gene end by 6 bases; junction bases not matched to a gene: 5. Germline CDR1 SEHNR, CDR2 FQNEAQ (reference sequence). The CDR3 covers 14 residues. CDR3 in DNA: TGTGCCAGCAGCTTTGACGGGGGGTTCAATGAGCAGTTCTTC. Translated, it gives CASSFDGGFNEQFF.

The CDR3 protein is CASSVTGAGANVLTF. Here the CDR3 DNA reads TGTGCCAGCAGCGTAACAGGGGCTGGGGCCAACGTCCTGACTTTC. The chain couples TRBV11-2 to TRBJ2-6, with TRBD1 matching 7 bases. CDR1 is SGHAT, CDR2 FQNNGV, per germline. The CDR3 covers 15 residues. Trimming took 5 bases from V and 2 from J; bases not matched to a gene: 3.

Ten or more counts support this clonotype. The chain uses TRBV12-3 or TRBV12-4 and TRBJ2-5, with D possibly TRBD2 on 6 matching bases. The CDR3 spans 12 residues. Trimming removed 8 bases from V and 0 bases from J, with 7 bases in between. The CDR3: CASRDYQETQYF. The CDR3 DNA reads as TGTGCCAGCCGGGACTACCAAGAGACCCAGTACTTC.

This clonotype has only a few counts. The chain couples TRBV2 to TRBJ2-7, with 13 bases that match TRBD2. V lost 0 bases to trimming and J lost 2 bases; unmatched junction nucleotides: 4. The CDR3 spans 17 residues. Germline V gene sequence: CDR1 SNHLY, CDR2 FYNNEI. The CDR3 nucleotides read TGTGCCAGCAGTGAAGCGGGGACTAGCGGGATTCCCTACGAGCAGTACTTC. Translated: CASSEAGTSGIPYEQYF.

This clonotype was observed a few times. This chain uses TRBV4-2 with TRBJ2-3, with a possible D match to TRBD2 (5 bases). The CDR3 spans 16 residues. Trimming took off 0 bases at V and 0 bases at J, with 10 bases between the two ends. Germline values: CDR1 LGHNA, CDR2 YNFKEQ. CDR3 nucleotide sequence: TGTGCCAGCAGCCAAGATGTAGCGAGGAGCACAGATACGCAGTATTTT. This sequence encodes CASSQDVARSTDTQYF.

This clonotype was counted only a few times. The chain carries TRBV5-1 and TRBJ1-2; D not resolved. Per germline, CDR1 SGHRS and CDR2 YFSETQ. Trimming cost V 3 bases and J 9 bases, with 21 bases left between them. The CDR3 contains 15 residues. The CDR3 nucleotides read TGCGCCAGCAGCTCGTTCCAGTCTTCTTCCCCTAGCTACACCTTC. As protein: CASSSFQSSSPSYTF.

This clonotype came up many times. The CDR3 nucleotides read TGTGCCAGCAGCTTAGTCGGTCAGGGGAACACTGAAGCTTTCTTT. Its translation: CASSLVGQGNTEAFF. V is TRBV7-2 and J is TRBJ1-1; D may be TRBD1 (5 bases). V was clipped by 1 base and J by 1 base, with 10 bases between them. This CDR3 contains 15 residues. Germline CDR1 reads SGHTA; CDR2 reads FQGNSA.

The V and J genes are TRBV4-2 and TRBJ1-6, with a weak D call TRBD1 (6 bases). The V and J ends lost 4 bases and 0 bases respectively, with 10 bases between them. The CDR3 extends over 16 amino acids. CDR1 is LGHNA and CDR2 is YNFKEQ in the germline V gene. For the CDR3, the DNA is TGTGCCAGCAGCCGAGACAGGAGCTCCTATAATTCACCCCTCCACTTT. Translated, it gives CASSRDRSSYNSPLHF.

The chain combines TRBV24-1 with TRBJ2-5; 8 bases agree with TRBD1. Germline values: CDR1 KGHDR, CDR2 SFDVKD. J lost 3 bases, V lost 3 bases, and 8 bases had no gene match. CDR3 length: 16 amino acids. CDR3 sequence: CATSDAGTGTEETQYF. CDR3 nucleotide sequence: TGTGCCACCAGTGATGCCGGGACAGGAACCGAAGAGACCCAGTACTTC.

The CDR3 nucleotides read TGCGCCAGCAGCTGGGGCGGGACTAGCGGACAAGAGACCCAGTACTTC. Residues: CASSWGGTSGQETQYF. This chain joins TRBV5-1 and TRBJ2-5; 11 bases map to TRBD2. In germline, CDR1 is SGHRS, CDR2 YFSETQ. V shed 3 bases and J 2 bases; nucleotides not matched to a gene: 6. The length of the CDR3 is 16 residues.

This clonotype was seen many times. The rearrangement links TRBV12-3 or TRBV12-4 to TRBJ2-7; D is possibly TRBD1 (6 bases). Between the trimmed V and J ends, which lost 5 bases and 6 bases, there was a span of 11 bases. The CDR3 consists of 12 residues. The CDR3 loop reads CASSTTGFEQYF. CDR3 bases: TGTGCCAGCAGTACCACAGGGTTCGAGCAGTACTTC.

This rearrangement joins TRBV24-1 to TRBJ2-7; D uncertain. The V end lost 5 bases, the J end lost 2 bases, and 12 bases lay between the germline ends. CDR3 size: 14 residues. Looked up from germline, CDR1 is KGHDR and CDR2 is SFDVKD. The CDR3 DNA reads as TGTGCCACCAGTGGGCTCCCGAGACCCTACGAGCAGTACTTC. Translation gives CATSGLPRPYEQYF.

This sequence joins TRBV6-2 or TRBV6-3 and TRBJ1-2; D uncertain. Per the germline V gene, CDR1 is MNHEY and CDR2 is SVGEGT. The V gene lost 2 bases and the J gene lost 6 bases, with 7 bases spanning the gap. The CDR3 has 12 amino acids. CDR3 sequence (DNA): TGTGCCAGCAGTTACGTCGGGGATGGCTACACCTTC. Translation: CASSYVGDGYTF.

This clonotype was seen many times. The rearrangement joins TRBV12-3 or TRBV12-4 to TRBJ2-3; 14 bases line up with TRBD2. The CDR3 totals 16 residues. J gave up 6 bases and V 7 bases, and 9 bases lay outside the gene matches. CDR3 in amino acids: CASKKGLAGVTDTQYF. The DNA for the CDR3 is TGTGCCAGCAAAAAGGGACTAGCGGGGGTAACGGATACGCAGTATTTT.

The gene calls are TRBV27 and TRBJ2-7, with 7 bases that match TRBD2. From germline, CDR1 is MNHEY and CDR2 SMNVEV (reference sequence). This CDR3 is built from 13 residues. V gave up 3 bases and J gave up 5 bases; unmatched junction bases: 4. This chain's CDR3 is CASSLREGDEQYF. The CDR3 DNA reads as TGTGCCAGCAGTTTGAGGGAGGGCGACGAGCAGTACTTC.

The CDR3 DNA follows: TGTGCCAGCAGTTCAAGGGGGGACAGACTAGCCAAAAACATTCAGTACTTC. This encodes CASSSRGDRLAKNIQYF. The chain combines TRBV12-3 or TRBV12-4 with TRBJ2-4; possible D gene TRBD1, 7 bases. The CDR3 sequence is 17 residues long. V dropped 4 bases and J dropped 0 bases, with 16 bases sitting between them.

The table lists this clonotype with a few counts. The gene calls are TRBV20-1 and TRBJ2-4, with a weak D call TRBD1 (5 bases). Germline loops: CDR1 DFQATT, CDR2 SNEGSKA (reference sequence). Trimming cost V 6 bases and J 0 bases, with 12 bases left between them. The CDR3 loop spans 14 amino acids. The CDR3 here is CSASGALAKNIQYF. The CDR3 bases are TGCAGTGCCAGTGGGGCCTTAGCCAAAAACATTCAGTACTTC.

The gene calls are TRBV27 and TRBJ2-1, with D possibly TRBD1 on 5 matching bases. The CDR3 is 17 amino acids. Trimming stripped 2 bases from V and 0 bases from J, with 14 bases between. CDR1 MNHEY and CDR2 SMNVEV come from the germline V gene (reference sequence). The DNA for the CDR3 is TGTGCCAGCAGTTTAGGGTGGGGCCAGAGCTCCTACAATGAGCAGTTCTTC. Translating it yields CASSLGWGQSSYNEQFF.

As regards this clonotype: This may be a read error: a much more frequent sequence differs by one nucleotide. V is TRBV6-2 or TRBV6-3 and J is TRBJ2-5; D perhaps matches TRBD2 (5 bases). Germline lookup yields CDR1 MNHEY and CDR2 SVGEGT. The CDR3 loop spans 13 amino acids. With 2 bases removed from V and 5 bases from J, the gap between germline ends came to 9 bases. CDR3 region: CASSYEGWETQYF. CDR3 DNA sequence: TGTGCCAGCAGTTACGAGGGTTGGGAGACCCAGTACTTC.

This clonotype was detected only a few times. The J gene is TRBJ2-7, the V gene TRBV18, with D unresolved. The germline V and J ends were trimmed by 0 bases and 5 bases, with 8 bases remaining between them. From germline, CDR1 is KGHSH and CDR2 LQKENI. There are 13 residues in the CDR3. The CDR3 here is CASSPPGFHEQYF. CDR3 in DNA: TGTGCCAGCTCACCACCAGGCTTCCACGAGCAGTACTTC. Full variable domain (rest looked up from reference TRBV18 and TRBJ2-7): NAGVMQNPRHLVRRRGQEARLRCSPMKGHSHVYWYRQLPEEGLKFMVYLQKENIIDESGMPKERFSAEFPKEGPSILRIQQVVRGDSAAYFCASSPPGFHEQYFGPGTRLTVT.

The V call is TRBV7-8, the J call TRBJ2-7, with a tentative D call TRBD2 (5 bases). The length of the CDR3 is 15 residues. V dropped 3 bases and J dropped 1 base, with 13 bases sitting between them. In germline, CDR1 is SGHVS, CDR2 FQNEAQ. Here the CDR3 DNA reads TGTGCCAGCAGCTTCGGCCTAGCAGAGTCCTACGAGCAGTACTTC. This codes for CASSFGLAESYEQYF. The entire variable domain, with the rest obtained from reference TRBV7-8 and TRBJ2-7, is as follows: GAGVSQSPRYKVAKRGQDVALRCDPISGHVSLFWYQQALGQGPEFLTYFQNEAQLDKSGLPSDRFFAERPEGSVSTLKIQRTQQEDSAVYLCASSFGLAESYEQYFGPGTRLTVT.

V gene TRBV5-5 combines with J gene TRBJ2-1; D gene unclear. V was shortened by 3 bases and J by 8 bases, with 9 bases between the two germline ends. This CDR3 region has 12 residues. Germline values: CDR1 SGHKS, CDR2 YYEKEE (reference sequence). DNA of the CDR3: TGTGCCAGCAGCTCTCATTCCTATGAGCAGTTCTTC. Its translation is CASSSHSYEQFF. Together with reference TRBV5-5 and TRBJ2-1, the CDR3 gives the full variable domain: DAGVTQSPTHLIKTRGQQVTLRCSPISGHKSVSWYQQVLGQGPQFIFQYYEKEERGRGNFPDRFSARQFPNYSSELNVNALLLGDSALYLCASSSHSYEQFFGPGTRLTVL.

This clonotype came up a few times. This rearrangement joins TRBV29-1 to TRBJ2-1; D tentatively fits TRBD1 or TRBD2 (5 bases each). Germline values: CDR1 SQVTM, CDR2 ANQGSEA. The CDR3 extends over 16 amino acids. V gave up 7 bases and J gave up 3 bases, with 22 bases separating them. The DNA of the CDR3 is TGCAGCGGCGTACTCGGGGCCCGAATCGACTACAATGAGCAGTTCTTC. Translating it yields CSGVLGARIDYNEQFF.